Below are 22 T cell receptor beta chains sequenced from a single sample in a study of control samples from healthy donors and cancer patients. Here immunoSEQ multiplex PCR was the method, and the copy in TCRdb shows in-frame clones only, minus some. The table has about 86,000 clones, approximately 94% seen once. Sequenced material: blood. The source of these receptors is a woman between 18 and 30 years old in good health.

In regard to this clone: Within the sample, other DNA sequences also encode this same CDR3. The V gene is TRBV5-1, the J gene TRBJ2-1, with TRBD2 matching over 7 bases. Germline V CDR1 and CDR2: SGHRS, YFSETQ. Germline trimming cut 4 bases from V and 7 bases from J; bases unmatched to any gene: 11. This CDR3 has 15 amino acids. CDR3 residues: CASSMRLAGVNEQFF. The CDR3 nucleotides are TGCGCCAGCAGCATGAGACTGGCGGGAGTAAATGAGCAGTTCTTC.

This chain joins TRBV7-8 and TRBJ1-3; no definite D call. V was pared by 3 bases and J by 0 bases, with 12 bases between. Germline V CDR1 and CDR2: SGHVS, FQNEAQ. This CDR3 spans 16 amino acids. The CDR3: CASSLKGGNSGNTIYF. The CDR3 DNA sequence: TGTGCCAGCAGCTTGAAGGGAGGGAACTCTGGAAACACCATATATTTT.

V is TRBV6-6 and J is TRBJ1-2, with 9 bases lining up with TRBD1. This CDR3 has 16 residues. Germline V lookup: CDR1 MNHNY, CDR2 SVGAGI (reference sequence). The ends lost 8 bases at V and 3 bases at J; junction bases unmatched: 13. The CDR3 sequence: CASGQGPQLAHYGYTF. CDR3 coding DNA: TGTGCCAGCGGACAGGGGCCGCAGCTGGCCCACTATGGCTACACCTTC.

The CDR3: CASSFMGYTQYF. The CDR3 nucleotides are TGTGCCAGCAGCTTTATGGGCTATACGCAGTATTTT. The chain employs TRBV7-2 and TRBJ2-3; D gene unclear. The V and J ends lost 3 bases and 7 bases respectively, with 8 bases between them. The CDR3 runs to 12 residues. Per the germline V gene, CDR1 is SGHTA and CDR2 is FQGNSA.

The chain recombines TRBV10-1 with TRBJ2-1, with 9 bases that match TRBD2. CDR1 and CDR2 from the germline V gene are WNHNN and SYGVQD (reference sequence). This CDR3 has 16 residues. J was trimmed by 7 bases and V by 3 bases; bases with no gene match: 10. In DNA form, the CDR3 reads TGCGCCAGCAGTGACTTAGGTAGCGGGGGAAAGAATGAGCAGTTCTTC. Its protein product is CASSDLGSGGKNEQFF.

The J gene is TRBJ2-7, the V gene TRBV19, with D maybe TRBD1 (5 bases). Trimming pared 9 bases from V and 3 bases from J, leaving 12 bases between. The CDR3 consists of 12 residues. Per the germline V gene, CDR1 is LNHDA and CDR2 is SQIVND (reference sequence). CDR3 coding DNA: TGTGCCAGAGTATCGGACAACTACGAGCAGTACTTC. It is translated as CARVSDNYEQYF. Full variable domain (missing parts from reference TRBV19 and TRBJ2-7): DGGITQSPKYLFRKEGQNVTLSCEQNLNHDAMYWYRQDPGQGLRLIYYSQIVNDFQKGDIAEGYSVSREKKESFPLTVTSAQKNPTAFYLCARVSDNYEQYFGPGTRLTVT.

The CDR3, as DNA: TGTGCCAGCAGCTTAGCGGAGTGGGGCGGGGAGCTGTTTTTT. Translating gives CASSLAEWGGELFF. The chain carries TRBV7-9 and TRBJ2-2; no definite D call. V was cut by 0 bases and J by 7 bases, with 9 bases left in between. CDR3 size: 14 residues. Germline V CDR1 and CDR2: SEHNR, FQNEAQ (reference sequence).

This sequence joins TRBV28 and TRBJ2-4, with a possible D match to TRBD2 (5 bases). The CDR3 runs 13 residues. V was pared by 3 bases and J by 7 bases, with 10 bases between. In germline, CDR1 is MDHEN, CDR2 SYDVKM. The DNA of the CDR3 is TGTGCCAGCAGTTTTCGGACTCCTAACATTCAGTACTTC. Its protein product is CASSFRTPNIQYF.

V usage is TRBV6-2 or TRBV6-3 and J usage is TRBJ2-1; TRBD2 aligns across 8 bases. Germline values: CDR1 MNHEY, CDR2 SVGEGT. The CDR3 is 15 residues long. V lost 3 bases and J lost 8; bases outside the gene matches: 9. In DNA, the CDR3 is TGTGCCAGCAGTTATTGGGCGGGAGGATCAGATGAGCAGTTCTTC. Its translation is CASSYWAGGSDEQFF.

The rearrangement uses TRBV28 and TRBJ1-2, with D uncertain. Germline V gives CDR1 MDHEN, CDR2 SYDVKM. The V and J ends lost 2 bases and 6 bases respectively, with 16 bases between them. The CDR3 is 15 residues long. Here the CDR3 reads CASSLAQPGFHGYTF. The DNA of the CDR3 is TGTGCCAGCAGTTTAGCCCAACCAGGTTTCCATGGCTACACCTTC.

The chain has TRBV4-2 and TRBJ1-3; D possibly corresponds to TRBD1 (5 bases). The CDR3 has 16 amino acids. Germline V CDR1 and CDR2: LGHNA, YNFKEQ. Trimming pared 1 base from V and 4 bases from J, leaving 14 bases between. The CDR3 sequence: CASSQVRSGGGNTIYF. The CDR3 nucleotides read TGTGCCAGCAGCCAAGTTAGATCGGGGGGAGGAAACACCATATATTTT.

The chain has TRBV6-4 and TRBJ2-1, with TRBD2 matching 9 bases. V lost 4 bases, J lost 8 bases, and 6 bases stayed unmatched. This CDR3 has 14 residues. The germline V gene encodes CDR1 MRHNA and CDR2 SNTAGT. The CDR3 DNA is TGTGCCAGCAGTGTGGATAGCGGGAGAGATGAGCAGTTCTTC. As protein: CASSVDSGRDEQFF.

V is TRBV24-1 and J is TRBJ2-1; 8 bases are a match to TRBD1. V was clipped by 4 bases and J by 3 bases; unmatched bases: 13. CDR1 and CDR2 (germline): KGHDR, SFDVKD. The CDR3 sequence is 18 residues long. In DNA, the CDR3 is TGTGCCACCAGTGACCTCCCACCCGGGACAGGAATCTACAATGAGCAGTTCTTC. The encoded protein is CATSDLPPGTGIYNEQFF.

This clone was recorded only once. The V and J genes are TRBV7-3 and TRBJ1-5, with D hard to call. The V gene's germline CDR1 is SGHTA and CDR2 FQGTGA. This CDR3 has 13 amino acids. The ends were cut back, 2 bases at V and 3 bases at J, with 5 bases in the middle. CDR3 sequence (DNA): TGTGCCAGCAGCTTAGAAAACAATCAGCCCCAGCATTTT. Translation gives CASSLENNQPQHF.

The chain links TRBV9 to TRBJ2-7; D is uncertain. Germline V gives CDR1 SGDLS, CDR2 YYNGEE. V was trimmed by 2 bases and J by 0 bases, leaving 9 bases between them. The CDR3 totals 14 residues. The chain's CDR3 is CASSVSFRSYEQYF. The CDR3 nucleotides are TGTGCCAGCAGCGTTAGCTTCCGCTCCTACGAGCAGTACTTC.

This chain uses TRBV5-4 with TRBJ2-7; a weak D match, TRBD2 (6 bases). CDR1 and CDR2 (germline): SGHNT, YYREEE (reference sequence). This CDR3 spans 14 amino acids. The V gene lost 0 bases and the J gene lost 5 bases, with 12 bases spanning the gap. The CDR3 loop reads CASSLEGWGDEQYF. The CDR3 DNA is TGTGCCAGCAGCTTGGAGGGTTGGGGGGACGAGCAGTACTTC.

The rearrangement uses TRBV4-1 and TRBJ1-4, with TRBD1 identical over 9 bases. With V trimmed by 3 bases and J by 10 bases, 6 bases remained unmatched. This CDR3 contains 14 residues. Germline CDR1 is MGHRA and CDR2 is YSYEKL. The CDR3 spells CASSHRQGVGKLFF. The CDR3, as DNA: TGCGCCAGCAGCCACCGACAGGGGGTAGGAAAACTGTTTTTT.

J is TRBJ2-4 and V is TRBV7-2; no firm D call. This CDR3 contains 16 residues. Germline CDR1 SGHTA, CDR2 FQGNSA. V was clipped by 5 bases and J by 1 base, with 15 bases between them. CDR3 DNA: TGTGCCAGCAGCCGCTCAGGAGATCTGGCCAAAAACATTCAGTACTTC. It translates to CASSRSGDLAKNIQYF.

The J gene is TRBJ2-7, the V gene TRBV29-1; perhaps D is TRBD1 or TRBD2 (7 bases each). CDR1 and CDR2 from the germline V gene are SQVTM and ANQGSEA. This CDR3 has 13 amino acids. Trimming left V 7 bases short and J 3 bases short, with 16 bases between. The CDR3 DNA follows: TGCAGCGGCTCCAGGGGGGGGGACTACGAGCAGTACTTC. It specifies CSGSRGGDYEQYF.

This sequence joins TRBV12-3 or TRBV12-4 and TRBJ1-1; D remains unclear. CDR3 length equals 12 residues. Trimming removed 7 bases from V and 1 base from J, with 7 bases in between. This CDR3 is CASTLGNTEAFF. DNA for the CDR3: TGTGCCAGCACTCTGGGGAACACTGAAGCTTTCTTT.

As DNA, the CDR3 is TGTGCCAGCAGTGACATAAGTCCTGAAGCTTTCTTT. This encodes CASSDISPEAFF. V gene TRBV7-9 combines with J gene TRBJ1-1; D call uncertain. This CDR3 has 12 residues. Germline V gene sequence: CDR1 SEHNR, CDR2 FQNEAQ (reference sequence). Trimming stripped 6 bases from V and 6 bases from J, with 11 bases between.

This clone was counted a single time. V gene TRBV18 combines with J gene TRBJ1-5; the D is unclear. The CDR3 length is 14 residues. Trimming pared 5 bases from V and 4 bases from J, leaving 12 bases between. Germline V gene sequence: CDR1 KGHSH, CDR2 LQKENI. CDR3 sequence (DNA): TGTGCCAGCTCATCCAGGCCCATAAATCAGCCCCAGCATTTT. Translating gives CASSSRPINQPQHF. Full variable domain (remainder filled in from reference TRBV18 and TRBJ1-5): NAGVMQNPRHLVRRRGQEARLRCSPMKGHSHVYWYRQLPEEGLKFMVYLQKENIIDESGMPKERFSAEFPKEGPSILRIQQVVRGDSAAYFCASSSRPINQPQHFGDGTRLSIL.